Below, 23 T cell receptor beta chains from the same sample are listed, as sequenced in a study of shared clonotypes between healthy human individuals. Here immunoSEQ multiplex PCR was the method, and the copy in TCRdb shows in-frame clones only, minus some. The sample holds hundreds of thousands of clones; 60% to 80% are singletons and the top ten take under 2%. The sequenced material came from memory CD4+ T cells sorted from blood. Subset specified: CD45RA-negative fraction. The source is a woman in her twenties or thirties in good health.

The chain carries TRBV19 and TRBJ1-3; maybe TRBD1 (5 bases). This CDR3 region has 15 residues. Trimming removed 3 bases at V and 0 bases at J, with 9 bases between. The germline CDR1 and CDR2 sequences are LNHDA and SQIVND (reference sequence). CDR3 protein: CASSMGLDSGNTIYF. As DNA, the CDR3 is TGTGCCAGTAGTATGGGACTGGACTCTGGAAACACCATATATTTT.

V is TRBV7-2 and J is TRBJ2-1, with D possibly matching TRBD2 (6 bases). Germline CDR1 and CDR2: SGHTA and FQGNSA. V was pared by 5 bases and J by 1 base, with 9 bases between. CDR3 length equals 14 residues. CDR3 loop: CASSRTTSYNEQFF. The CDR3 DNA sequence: TGTGCCAGCAGCAGGACTACTTCCTACAATGAGCAGTTCTTC.

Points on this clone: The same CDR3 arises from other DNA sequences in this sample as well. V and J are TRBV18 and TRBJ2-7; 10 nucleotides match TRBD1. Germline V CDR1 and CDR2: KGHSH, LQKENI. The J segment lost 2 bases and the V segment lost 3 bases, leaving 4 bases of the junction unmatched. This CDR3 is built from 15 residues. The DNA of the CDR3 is TGTGCCAGCTCACCGGGGACAGGGGTAACCTACGAGCAGTACTTC. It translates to CASSPGTGVTYEQYF.

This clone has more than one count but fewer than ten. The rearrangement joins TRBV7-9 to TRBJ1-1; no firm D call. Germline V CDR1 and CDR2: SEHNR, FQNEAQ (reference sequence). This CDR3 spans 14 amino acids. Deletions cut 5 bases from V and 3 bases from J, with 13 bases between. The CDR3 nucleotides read TGTGCCAGCAGCCCCCTTCAACTCGACACTGAAGCTTTCTTT. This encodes CASSPLQLDTEAFF. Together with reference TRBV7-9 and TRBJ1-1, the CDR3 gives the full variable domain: DTGVSQNPRHKITKRGQNVTFRCDPISEHNRLYWYRQTLGQGPEFLTYFQNEAQLEKSRLLSDRFSAERPKGSFSTLEIQRTEQGDSAMYLCASSPLQLDTEAFFGQGTRLTVV.

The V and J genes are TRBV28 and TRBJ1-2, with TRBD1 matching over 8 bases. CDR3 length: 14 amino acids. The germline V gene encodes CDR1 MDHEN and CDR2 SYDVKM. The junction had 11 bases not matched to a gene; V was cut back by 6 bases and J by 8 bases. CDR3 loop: CASSSPDRGGGYTF. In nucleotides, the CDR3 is TGTGCCAGCAGCTCACCCGACAGGGGAGGCGGCTACACCTTC.

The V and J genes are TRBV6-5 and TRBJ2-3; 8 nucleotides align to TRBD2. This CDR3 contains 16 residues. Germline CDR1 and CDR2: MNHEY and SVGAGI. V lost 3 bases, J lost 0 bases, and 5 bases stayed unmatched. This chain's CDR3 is CASSYRLAGSTDTQYF. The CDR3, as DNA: TGTGCCAGCAGTTATCGCCTAGCGGGTAGCACAGATACGCAGTATTTT.

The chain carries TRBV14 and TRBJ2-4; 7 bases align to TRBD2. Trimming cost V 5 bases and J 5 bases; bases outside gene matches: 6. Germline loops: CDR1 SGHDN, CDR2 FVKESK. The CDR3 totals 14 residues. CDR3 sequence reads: CASSSGLTENIQYF. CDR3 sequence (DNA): TGTGCCAGCAGCTCGGGACTAACAGAAAACATTCAGTACTTC.

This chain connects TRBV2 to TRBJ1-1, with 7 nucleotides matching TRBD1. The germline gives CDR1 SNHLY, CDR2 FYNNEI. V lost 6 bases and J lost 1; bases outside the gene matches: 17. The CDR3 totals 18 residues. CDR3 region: CASRHRQGPGVGNTEAFF. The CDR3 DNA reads TGTGCCAGCAGGCACCGACAGGGCCCTGGGGTAGGGAACACTGAAGCTTTCTTT.

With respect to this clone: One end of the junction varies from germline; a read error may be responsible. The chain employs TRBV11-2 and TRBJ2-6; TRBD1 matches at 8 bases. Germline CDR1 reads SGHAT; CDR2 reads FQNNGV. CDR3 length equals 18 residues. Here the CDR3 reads CASILGQGLYSGANVLTF. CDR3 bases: TGTGCCAGCATCTTAGGACAGGGATTGTACTCTGGGGCCAACGTCCTGACTTTC.

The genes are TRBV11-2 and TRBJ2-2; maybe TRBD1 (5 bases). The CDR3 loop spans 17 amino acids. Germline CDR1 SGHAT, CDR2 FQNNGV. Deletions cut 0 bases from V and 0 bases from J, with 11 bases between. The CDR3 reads CASSLDLDRPNTGELFF. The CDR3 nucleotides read TGTGCCAGCAGCTTAGATCTCGACAGACCGAACACCGGGGAGCTGTTTTTT.

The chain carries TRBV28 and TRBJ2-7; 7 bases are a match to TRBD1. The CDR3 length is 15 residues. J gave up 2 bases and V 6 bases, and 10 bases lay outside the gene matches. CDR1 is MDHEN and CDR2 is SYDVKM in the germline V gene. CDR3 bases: TGTGCCAGCAGGAGGACCTTGGGACAGACCTACGAGCAGTACTTC. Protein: CASRRTLGQTYEQYF.

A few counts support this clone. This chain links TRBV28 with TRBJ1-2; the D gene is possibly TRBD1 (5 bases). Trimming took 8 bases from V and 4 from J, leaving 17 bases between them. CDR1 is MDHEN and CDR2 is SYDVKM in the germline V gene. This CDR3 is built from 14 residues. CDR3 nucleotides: TGTGCCAGCCGGGGACCGCAGAGAATCTATGGCTACACCTTC. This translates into CASRGPQRIYGYTF.

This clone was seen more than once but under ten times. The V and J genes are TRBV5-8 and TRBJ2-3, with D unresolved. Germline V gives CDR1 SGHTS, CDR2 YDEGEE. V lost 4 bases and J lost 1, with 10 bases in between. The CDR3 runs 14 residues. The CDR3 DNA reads TGTGCCAGCAGCCCCGTGAGAGGCACAGATACGCAGTATTTT. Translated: CASSPVRGTDTQYF. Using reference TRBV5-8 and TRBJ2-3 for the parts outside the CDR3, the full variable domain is EAGVTQSPTHLIKTRGQQATLRCSPISGHTSVYWYQQALGLGLQFLLWYDEGEERNRGNFPPRFSGRQFPNYSSELNVNALELEDSALYLCASSPVRGTDTQYFGPGTRLTVL.

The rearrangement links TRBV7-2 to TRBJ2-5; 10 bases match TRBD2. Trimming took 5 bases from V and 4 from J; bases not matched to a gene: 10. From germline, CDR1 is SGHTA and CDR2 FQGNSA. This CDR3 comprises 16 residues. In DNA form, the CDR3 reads TGTGCCAGCAGCCCGTCTGAGCTAGCGGGAGTAGAGACCCAGTACTTC. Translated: CASSPSELAGVETQYF.

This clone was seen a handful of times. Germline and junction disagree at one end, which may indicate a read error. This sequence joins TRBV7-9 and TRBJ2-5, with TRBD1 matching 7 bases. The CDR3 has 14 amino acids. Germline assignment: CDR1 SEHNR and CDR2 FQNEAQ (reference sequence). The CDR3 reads CASTLGTVAETQYF. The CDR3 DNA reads TGTGCCAGCACCTTAGGGACAGTGGCAGAGACCCAGTACTTC. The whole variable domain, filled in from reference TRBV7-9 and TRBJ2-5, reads DTGVSQNPRHKITKRGQNVTFRCDPISEHNRLYWYRQTLGQGPEFLTYFQNEAQLEKSRLLSDRFSAERPKGSFSTLEIQRTEQGDSAMYLCASTLGTVAETQYFGPGTRLLVL.

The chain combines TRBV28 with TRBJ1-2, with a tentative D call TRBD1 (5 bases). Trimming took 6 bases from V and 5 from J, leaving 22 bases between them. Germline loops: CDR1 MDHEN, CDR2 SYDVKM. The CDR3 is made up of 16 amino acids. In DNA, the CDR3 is TGTGCCAGCAGCACTCATCCGGGACGGGAAAAATATGGCTACACCTTC. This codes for CASSTHPGREKYGYTF.

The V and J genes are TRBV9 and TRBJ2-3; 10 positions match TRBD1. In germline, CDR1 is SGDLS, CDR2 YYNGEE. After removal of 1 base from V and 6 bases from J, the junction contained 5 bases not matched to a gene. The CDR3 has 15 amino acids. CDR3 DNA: TGTGCCAGCAGCGTACGGACAGGGGGAGGGGATACGCAGTATTTT. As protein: CASSVRTGGGDTQYF.

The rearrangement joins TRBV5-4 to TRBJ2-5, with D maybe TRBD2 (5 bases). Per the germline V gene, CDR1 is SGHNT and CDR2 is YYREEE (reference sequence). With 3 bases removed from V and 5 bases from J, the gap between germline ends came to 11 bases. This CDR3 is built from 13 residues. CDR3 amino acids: CASSYESGETQYF. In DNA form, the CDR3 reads TGTGCCAGCAGCTATGAATCGGGGGAGACCCAGTACTTC.

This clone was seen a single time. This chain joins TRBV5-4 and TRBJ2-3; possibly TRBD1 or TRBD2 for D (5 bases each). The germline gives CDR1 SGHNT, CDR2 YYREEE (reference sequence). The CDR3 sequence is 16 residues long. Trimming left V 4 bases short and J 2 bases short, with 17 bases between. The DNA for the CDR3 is TGTGCCAGCAGCCAAGGGGAAGCGGTTAACACAGATACGCAGTATTTT. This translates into CASSQGEAVNTDTQYF.

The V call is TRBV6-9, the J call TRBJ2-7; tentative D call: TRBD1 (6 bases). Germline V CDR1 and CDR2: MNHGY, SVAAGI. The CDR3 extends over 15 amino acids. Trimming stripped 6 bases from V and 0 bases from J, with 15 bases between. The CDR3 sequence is CASSPRGSLSYEQYF. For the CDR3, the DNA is TGTGCCAGCAGCCCCAGGGGATCCCTCTCCTACGAGCAGTACTTC.

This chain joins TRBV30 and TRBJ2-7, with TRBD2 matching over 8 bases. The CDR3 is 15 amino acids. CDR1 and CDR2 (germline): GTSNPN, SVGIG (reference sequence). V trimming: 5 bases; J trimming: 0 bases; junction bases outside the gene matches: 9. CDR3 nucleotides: TGTGCCTGGGGGGCCAGCGGGAGCTACTCCTACGAGCAGTACTTC. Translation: CAWGASGSYSYEQYF.

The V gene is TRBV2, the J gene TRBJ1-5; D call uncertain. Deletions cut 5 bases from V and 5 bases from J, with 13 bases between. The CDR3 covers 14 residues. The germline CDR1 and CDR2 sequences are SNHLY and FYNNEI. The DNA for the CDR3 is TGTGCCAGCAGTACGAACAGTGGGGATCAGCCCCAGCATTTT. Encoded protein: CASSTNSGDQPQHF.

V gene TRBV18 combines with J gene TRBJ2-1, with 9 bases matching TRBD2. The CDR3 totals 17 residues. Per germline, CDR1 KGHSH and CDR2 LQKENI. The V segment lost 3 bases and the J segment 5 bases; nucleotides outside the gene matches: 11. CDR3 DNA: TGTGCCAGCTCACCCCAGGGAGTAGCGGGAGATAACAATGAGCAGTTCTTC. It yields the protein CASSPQGVAGDNNEQFF.